One TCR beta chain is described in this entry. This sample includes further DNA sequences coding for the same CDR3. With 3 bases clipped from V and 3 bases from J, the junction kept 4 bases outside the gene matches. This CDR3 region has 14 residues. The germline CDR1 and CDR2 sequences are SNHLY and FYNNEI. The sample belongs to a study of cytomegalovirus exposure and HLA in healthy donors. Researchers ran the PCR with 60 Vbeta and 13 Jbeta primers. Clones were sequenced by immunoSEQ multiplex PCR, and TCRdb holds only the in-frame ones, with some missing. This sample has about 120,000 clones, with around 76% found just once.

Specimen: PBMCs. The clonotype originates from a man in his sixties in good health and CMV-seropositive. V and J are TRBV2 and TRBJ2-7, with 8 nucleotides matching TRBD1. The CDR3 sequence: CASSEGTGDYEQYF. CDR3 in DNA: TGTGCCAGCAGTGAGGGGACAGGCGACTACGAGCAGTACTTC. The full variable domain, its missing parts supplied by reference TRBV2 and TRBJ2-7, is EPEVTQTPSHQVTQMGQEVILRCVPISNHLYFYWYRQILGQKVEFLVSFYNNEISEKSEIFDDQFSVERPDGSNFTLKIRSTKLEDSAMYFCASSEGTGDYEQYFGPGTRLTVT.